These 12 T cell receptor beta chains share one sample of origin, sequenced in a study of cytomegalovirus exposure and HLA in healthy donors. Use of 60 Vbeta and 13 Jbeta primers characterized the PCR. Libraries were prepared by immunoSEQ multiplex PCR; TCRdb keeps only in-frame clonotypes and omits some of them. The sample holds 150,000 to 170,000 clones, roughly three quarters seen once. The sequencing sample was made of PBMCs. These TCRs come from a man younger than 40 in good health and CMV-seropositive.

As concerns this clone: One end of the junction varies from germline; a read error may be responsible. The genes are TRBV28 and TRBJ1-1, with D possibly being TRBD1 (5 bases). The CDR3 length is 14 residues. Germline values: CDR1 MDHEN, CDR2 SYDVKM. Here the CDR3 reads CASSLGGLGTEVFF. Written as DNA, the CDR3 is TGTGCCAGCAGTTTAGGGGGACTTGGCACTGAAGTTTTCTTT.

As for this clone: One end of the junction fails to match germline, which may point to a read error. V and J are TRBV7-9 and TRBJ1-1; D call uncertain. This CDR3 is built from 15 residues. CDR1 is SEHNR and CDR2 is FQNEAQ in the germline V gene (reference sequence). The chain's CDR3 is CSSSLGLLLNTEAFF. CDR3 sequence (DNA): TGTTCCAGCAGCTTAGGACTACTCTTGAACACTGAAGCTTTCTTT.

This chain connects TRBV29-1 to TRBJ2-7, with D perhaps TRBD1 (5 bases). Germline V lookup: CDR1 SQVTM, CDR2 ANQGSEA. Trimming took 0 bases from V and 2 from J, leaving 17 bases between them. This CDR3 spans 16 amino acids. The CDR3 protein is CSVEEGETGQTYEQYF. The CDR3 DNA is TGCAGCGTTGAAGAGGGTGAAACAGGCCAGACCTACGAGCAGTACTTC.

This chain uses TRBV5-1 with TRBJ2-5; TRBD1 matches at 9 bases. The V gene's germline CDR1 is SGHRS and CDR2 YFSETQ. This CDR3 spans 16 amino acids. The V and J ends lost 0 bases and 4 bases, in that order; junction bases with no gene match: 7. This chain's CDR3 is CASSLDPPGQGETQYF. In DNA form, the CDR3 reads TGCGCCAGCAGCTTGGATCCTCCGGGACAGGGAGAGACCCAGTACTTC.

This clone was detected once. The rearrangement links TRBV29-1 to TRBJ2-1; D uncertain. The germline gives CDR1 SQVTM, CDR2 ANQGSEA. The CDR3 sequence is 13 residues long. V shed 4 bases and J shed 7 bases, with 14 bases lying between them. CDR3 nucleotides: TGCAGCGTTGCCCCTTTTGGTCGGAATGAGCAGTTCTTC. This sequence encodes CSVAPFGRNEQFF.

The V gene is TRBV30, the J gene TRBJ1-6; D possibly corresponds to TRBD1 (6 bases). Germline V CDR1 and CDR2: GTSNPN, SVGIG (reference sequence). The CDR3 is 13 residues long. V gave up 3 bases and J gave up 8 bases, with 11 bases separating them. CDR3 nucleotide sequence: TGTGCCTGGAGATACCCAGGGGATTCACCCCTCCACTTT. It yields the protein CAWRYPGDSPLHF. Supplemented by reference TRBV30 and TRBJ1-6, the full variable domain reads SQTIHQWPATLVQPVGSPLSLECTVEGTSNPNLYWYRQAAGRGLQLLFYSVGIGQISSEVPQNLSASRPQDRQFILSSKKLLLSDSGFYLCAWRYPGDSPLHFGNGTRLTVT.

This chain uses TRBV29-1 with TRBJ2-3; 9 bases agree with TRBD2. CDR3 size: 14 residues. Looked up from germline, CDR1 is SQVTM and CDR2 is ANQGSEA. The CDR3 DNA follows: TGCAGTGTAACCCGGACTAGCGATTGGGATACGCAGTATTTT. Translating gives CSVTRTSDWDTQYF.

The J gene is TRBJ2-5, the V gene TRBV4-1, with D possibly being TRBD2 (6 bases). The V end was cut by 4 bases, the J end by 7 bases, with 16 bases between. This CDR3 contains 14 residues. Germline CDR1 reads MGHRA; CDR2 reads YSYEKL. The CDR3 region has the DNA TGCGCCAGCAGCCCACCGACTAGTGCCGCGACCCAGTACTTC. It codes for CASSPPTSAATQYF.

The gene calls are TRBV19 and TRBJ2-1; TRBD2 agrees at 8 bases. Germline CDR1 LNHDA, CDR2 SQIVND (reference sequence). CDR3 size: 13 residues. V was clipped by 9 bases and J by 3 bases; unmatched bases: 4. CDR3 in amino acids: CASGSGSYNEQFF. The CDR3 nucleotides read TGTGCCAGCGGCAGCGGGAGCTACAATGAGCAGTTCTTC.

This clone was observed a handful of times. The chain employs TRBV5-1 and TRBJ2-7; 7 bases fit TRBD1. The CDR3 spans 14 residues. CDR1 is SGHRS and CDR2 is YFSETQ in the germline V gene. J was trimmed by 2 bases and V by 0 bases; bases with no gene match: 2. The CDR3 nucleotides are TGCGCCAGCAGCTTGGCGGGACAGACCTACGAGCAGTACTTC. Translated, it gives CASSLAGQTYEQYF.

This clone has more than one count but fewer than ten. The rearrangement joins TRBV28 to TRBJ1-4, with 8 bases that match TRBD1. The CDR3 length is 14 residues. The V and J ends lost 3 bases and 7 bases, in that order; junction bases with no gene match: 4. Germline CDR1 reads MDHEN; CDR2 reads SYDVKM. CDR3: CASSLQGAGEKLFF. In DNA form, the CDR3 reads TGTGCCAGCAGTTTGCAGGGGGCTGGTGAAAAACTGTTTTTT. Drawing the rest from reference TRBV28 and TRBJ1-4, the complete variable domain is DVKVTQSSRYLVKRTGEKVFLECVQDMDHENMFWYRQDPGLGLRLIYFSYDVKMKEKGDIPEGYSVSREKKERFSLILESASTNQTSMYLCASSLQGAGEKLFFGSGTQLSVL.

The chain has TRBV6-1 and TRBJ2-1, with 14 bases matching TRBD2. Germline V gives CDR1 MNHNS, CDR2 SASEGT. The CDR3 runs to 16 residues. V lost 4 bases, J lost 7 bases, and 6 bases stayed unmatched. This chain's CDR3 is CASSGPGLAGVNEQFF. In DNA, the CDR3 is TGTGCCAGCAGTGGACCGGGACTAGCGGGAGTAAATGAGCAGTTCTTC.